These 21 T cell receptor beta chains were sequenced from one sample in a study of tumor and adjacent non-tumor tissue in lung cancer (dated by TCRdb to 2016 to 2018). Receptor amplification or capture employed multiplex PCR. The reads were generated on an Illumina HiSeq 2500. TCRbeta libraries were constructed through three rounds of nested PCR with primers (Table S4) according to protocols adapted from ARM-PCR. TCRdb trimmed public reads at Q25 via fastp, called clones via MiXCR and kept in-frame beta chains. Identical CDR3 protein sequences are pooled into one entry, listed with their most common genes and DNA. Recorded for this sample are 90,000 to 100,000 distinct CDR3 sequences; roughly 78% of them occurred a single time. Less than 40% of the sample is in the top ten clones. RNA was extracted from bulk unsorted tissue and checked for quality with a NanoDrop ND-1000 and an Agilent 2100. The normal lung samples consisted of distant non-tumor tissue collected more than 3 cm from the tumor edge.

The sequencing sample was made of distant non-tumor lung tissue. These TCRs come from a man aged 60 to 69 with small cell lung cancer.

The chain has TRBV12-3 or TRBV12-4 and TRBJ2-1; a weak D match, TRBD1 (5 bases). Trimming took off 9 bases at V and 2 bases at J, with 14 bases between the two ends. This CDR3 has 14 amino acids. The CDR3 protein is CARNTWTPYNEQFF. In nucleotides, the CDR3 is TGTGCCAGGAATACTTGGACACCCTACAATGAGCAGTTCTTC.

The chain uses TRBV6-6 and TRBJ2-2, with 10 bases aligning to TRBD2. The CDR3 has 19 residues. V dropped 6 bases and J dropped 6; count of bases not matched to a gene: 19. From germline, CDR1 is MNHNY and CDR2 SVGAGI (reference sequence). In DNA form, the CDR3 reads TGTGCCAGCAGACGCGGGCTAGCGGGAGAGCCACGGGGCGCCGGGGAGCTGTTTTTT. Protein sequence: CASRRGLAGEPRGAGELFF.

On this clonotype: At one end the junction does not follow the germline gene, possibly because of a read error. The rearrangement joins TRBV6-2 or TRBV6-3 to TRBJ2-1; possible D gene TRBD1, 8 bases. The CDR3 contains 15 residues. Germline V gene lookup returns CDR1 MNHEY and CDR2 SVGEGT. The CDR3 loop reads CASTYRGGAYNEHFF. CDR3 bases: TGTGCCAGCACTTACAGGGGGGGGGCCTACAATGAGCACTTCTTC.

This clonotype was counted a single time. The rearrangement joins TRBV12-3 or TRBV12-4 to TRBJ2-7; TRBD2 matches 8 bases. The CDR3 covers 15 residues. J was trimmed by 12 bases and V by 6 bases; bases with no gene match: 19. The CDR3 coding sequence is TGTGCCAGCAGCACGGGACTAGTGGGAGGGAGCGGGCTGTACTTC. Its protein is CASSTGLVGGSGLYF.

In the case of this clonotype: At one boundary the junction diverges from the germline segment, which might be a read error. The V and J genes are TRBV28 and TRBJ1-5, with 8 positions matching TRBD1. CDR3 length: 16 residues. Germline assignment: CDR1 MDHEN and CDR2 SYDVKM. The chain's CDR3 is CASSSPGQGSNQPKNF. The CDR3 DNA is TGTGCCAGCAGCTCCCCCGGACAGGGCTCGAATCAGCCCAAGAATTTT. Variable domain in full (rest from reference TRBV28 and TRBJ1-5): DVKVTQSSRYLVKRTGEKVFLECVQDMDHENMFWYRQDPGLGLRLIYFSYDVKMKEKGDIPEGYSVSREKKERFSLILESASTNQTSMYLCASSSPGQGSNQPKNFGDGTRLSIL.

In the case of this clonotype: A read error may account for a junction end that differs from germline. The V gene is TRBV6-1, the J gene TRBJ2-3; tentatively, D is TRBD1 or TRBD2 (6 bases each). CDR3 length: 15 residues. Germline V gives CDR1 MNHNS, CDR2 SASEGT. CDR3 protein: CDSSELGGLPDTQYF. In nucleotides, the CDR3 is TGTGACAGCAGTGAATTAGGGGGGCTCCCAGATACGCAGTATTTT.

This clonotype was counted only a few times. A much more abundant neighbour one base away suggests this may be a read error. Here the CDR3 DNA reads TGTGCCAGCAGTTATAATCTGGGAGGGGCCGGGGTCAACGTCCTGACTTTC. Translated: CASSYNLGGAGVNVLTF. The rearrangement uses TRBV6-6 and TRBJ2-6; 7 bases align to TRBD2. The CDR3 is made up of 17 amino acids. Germline-derived CDR1 and CDR2 are MNHNY and SVGAGI (reference sequence).

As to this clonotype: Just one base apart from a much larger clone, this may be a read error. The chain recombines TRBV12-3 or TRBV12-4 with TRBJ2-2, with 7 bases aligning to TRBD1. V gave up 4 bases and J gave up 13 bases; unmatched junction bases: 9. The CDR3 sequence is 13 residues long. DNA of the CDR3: TGTGCCAGCAGTTCACAGGGGAACAGGGGGCTGTTTTTT. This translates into CASSSQGNRGLFF.

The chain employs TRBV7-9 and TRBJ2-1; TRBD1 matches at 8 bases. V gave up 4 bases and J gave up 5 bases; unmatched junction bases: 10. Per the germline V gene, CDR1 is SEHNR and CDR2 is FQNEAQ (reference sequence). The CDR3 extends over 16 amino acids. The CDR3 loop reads CASSSAGTGANNEQFF. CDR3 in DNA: TGTGCCAGCAGCTCAGCCGGGACAGGTGCCAACAATGAGCAGTTCTTC.

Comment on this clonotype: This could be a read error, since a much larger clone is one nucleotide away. The CDR3 DNA reads TGCAGTGTTGAGACTCTCCAAGAGACCCAGTACTTC. Protein: CSVETLQETQYF. V gene TRBV20-1 combines with J gene TRBJ2-5, with no clear D. Germline V gene sequence: CDR1 DFQATT, CDR2 SNEGSKA (reference sequence). The CDR3 has 12 amino acids. Trimming cost V 7 bases and J 1 base, with 10 bases left between them.

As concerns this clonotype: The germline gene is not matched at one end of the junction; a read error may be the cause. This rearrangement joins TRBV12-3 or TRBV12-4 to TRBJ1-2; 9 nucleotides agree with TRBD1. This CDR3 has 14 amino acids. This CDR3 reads CTSNPGTGRNGYIF. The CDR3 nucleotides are TGTACCAGCAATCCCGGGACAGGGAGAAATGGCTACATCTTC.

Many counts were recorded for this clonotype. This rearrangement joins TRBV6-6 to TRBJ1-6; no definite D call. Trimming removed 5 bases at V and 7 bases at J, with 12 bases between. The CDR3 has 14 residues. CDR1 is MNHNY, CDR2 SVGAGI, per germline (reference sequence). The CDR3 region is CASSTVGSNSPLHF. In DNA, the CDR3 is TGTGCCAGCAGTACGGTGGGATCCAATTCACCCCTCCACTTT.

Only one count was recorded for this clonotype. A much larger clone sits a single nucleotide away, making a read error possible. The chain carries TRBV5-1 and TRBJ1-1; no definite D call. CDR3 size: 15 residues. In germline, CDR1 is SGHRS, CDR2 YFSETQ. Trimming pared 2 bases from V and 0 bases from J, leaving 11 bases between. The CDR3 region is CASSFSKGLNTEAFF. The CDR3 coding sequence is TGCGCCAGCAGCTTTTCAAAGGGATTGAACACTGAAGCTTTCTTT.

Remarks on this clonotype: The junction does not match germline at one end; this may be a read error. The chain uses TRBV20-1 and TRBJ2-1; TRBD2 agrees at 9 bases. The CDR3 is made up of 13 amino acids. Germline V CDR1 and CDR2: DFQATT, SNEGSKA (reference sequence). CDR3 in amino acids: CNAKTSGHNVQFF. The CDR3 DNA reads TGCAATGCTAAGACTAGCGGACACAACGTGCAGTTCTTC.

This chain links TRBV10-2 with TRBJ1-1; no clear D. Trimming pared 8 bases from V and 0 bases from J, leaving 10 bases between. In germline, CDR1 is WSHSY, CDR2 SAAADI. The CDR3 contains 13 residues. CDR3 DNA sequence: TGCGCCAGCGGCAAACGGATGAACACTGAAGCTTTCTTT. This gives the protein CASGKRMNTEAFF.

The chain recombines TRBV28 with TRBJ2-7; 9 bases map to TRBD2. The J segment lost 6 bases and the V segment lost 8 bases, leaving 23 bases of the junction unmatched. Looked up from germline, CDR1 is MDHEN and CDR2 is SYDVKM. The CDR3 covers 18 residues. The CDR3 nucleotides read TGTGCCAGCTTAAGCGGGGGGTTGACTGGCAGGGTGGGCTGCGAGCAGTACTTC. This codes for CASLSGGLTGRVGCEQYF. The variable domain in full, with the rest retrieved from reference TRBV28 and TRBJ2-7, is DVKVTQSSRYLVKRTGEKVFLECVQDMDHENMFWYRQDPGLGLRLIYFSYDVKMKEKGDIPEGYSVSREKKERFSLILESASTNQTSMYLCASLSGGLTGRVGCEQYFGPGTRLTVT.

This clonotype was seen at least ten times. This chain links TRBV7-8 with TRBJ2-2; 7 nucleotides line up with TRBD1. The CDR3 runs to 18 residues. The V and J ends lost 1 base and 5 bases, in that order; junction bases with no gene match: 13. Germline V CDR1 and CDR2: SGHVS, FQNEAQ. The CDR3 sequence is CASSLGRIRGRGTGELFF. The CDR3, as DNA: TGTGCCAGCAGCTTAGGTCGGATAAGGGGGCGCGGGACCGGGGAGCTGTTTTTT.

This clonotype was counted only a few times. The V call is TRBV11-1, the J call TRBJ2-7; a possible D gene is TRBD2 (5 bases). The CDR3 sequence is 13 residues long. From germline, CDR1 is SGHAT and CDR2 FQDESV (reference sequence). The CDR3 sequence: CASILARRYEQYV. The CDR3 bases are TGTGCCAGCATCTTAGCGCGGCGGTACGAGCAGTATGTC.

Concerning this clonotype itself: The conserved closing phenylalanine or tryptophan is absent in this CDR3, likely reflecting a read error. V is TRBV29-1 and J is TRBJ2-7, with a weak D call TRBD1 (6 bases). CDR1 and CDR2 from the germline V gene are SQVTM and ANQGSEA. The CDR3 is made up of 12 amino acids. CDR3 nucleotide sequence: TGCAACGTCTGGGACACCTCCTACGAGCAGTACTAC. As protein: CNVWDTSYEQYY.

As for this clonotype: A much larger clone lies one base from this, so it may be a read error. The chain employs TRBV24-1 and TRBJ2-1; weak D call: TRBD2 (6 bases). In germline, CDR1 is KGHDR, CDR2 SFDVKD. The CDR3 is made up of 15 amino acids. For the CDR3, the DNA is TGTGTCACCAGTGATTCCAGCCGGGACTCCAATGAGCAGTTCTTC. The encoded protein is CVTSDSSRDSNEQFF.

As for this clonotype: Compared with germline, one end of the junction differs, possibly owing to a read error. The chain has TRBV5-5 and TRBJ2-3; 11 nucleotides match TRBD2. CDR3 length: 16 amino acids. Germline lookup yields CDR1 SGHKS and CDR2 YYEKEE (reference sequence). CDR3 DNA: TGTGCCAACAGCTCGGAGCTAGCGGGAGGTCGGGATACGCAGTATTTT. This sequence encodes CANSSELAGGRDTQYF.